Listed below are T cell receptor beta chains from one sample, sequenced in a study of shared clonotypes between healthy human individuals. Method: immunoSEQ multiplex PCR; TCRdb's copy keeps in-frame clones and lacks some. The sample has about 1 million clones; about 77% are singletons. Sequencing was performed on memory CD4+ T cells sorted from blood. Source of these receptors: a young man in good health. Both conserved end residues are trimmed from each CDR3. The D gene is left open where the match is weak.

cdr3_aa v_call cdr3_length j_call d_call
ASRAWGANTEAF TRBV27 12 TRBJ1-1 .
ASSLGQGGETQY TRBV5-1 12 TRBJ2-5 TRBD1
ASSQSIGTSGGGLQETQY TRBV4-2 18 TRBJ2-5 TRBD2
SVRGGSGIAETQY TRBV29-1 13 TRBJ2-5 TRBD2
ASSAQTGTPLSGNTIY TRBV7-9 16 TRBJ1-3 .
ASSFLAGAHQETQY TRBV11-2 14 TRBJ2-5 TRBD2
ASSRQIATNEKLF TRBV27 13 TRBJ1-4 .
ASRSHPGGATDTQY TRBV5-1 14 TRBJ2-3 TRBD2
SVAERTSSYEQY TRBV29-1 12 . .
ACQPTGGNSPLH TRBV30 12 TRBJ1-6 TRBD1
ASTLGGAYGYT TRBV18 11 TRBJ1-2 TRBD1
ASSQAFDREDEQY TRBV4-1 13 TRBJ2-7 .
ARSRTSGKFKDTQY TRBV5-3 14 TRBJ2-3 TRBD2
ASRLTGEQF TRBV5-6 9 TRBJ2-1 .
ASSPPTTGDTGELF TRBV18 14 TRBJ2-2 TRBD1
ASRGRGNQPQH TRBV28 11 TRBJ1-5 .
ASSPPPASATNNEQF TRBV18 15 TRBJ2-1 .
ASSLSSTNSNEQF TRBV5-4 13 TRBJ2-1 .
ASSLGQGANNSPLH TRBV5-1 14 TRBJ1-6 TRBD1
ASSASIRTDTQY TRBV10-2 12 TRBJ2-3 .
ASSRDGEQF TRBV11-3 9 TRBJ2-1 .
ASKSPGTDTQY TRBV5-4 11 TRBJ2-3 .
ASSSPGANYGYT TRBV5-4 12 TRBJ1-2 .
ASSVAQLTDTQY TRBV9 12 TRBJ2-3 .
ASSYSEKGVAGMF TRBV6-5 13 TRBJ2-1 TRBD2
ASSPGYDIRDWNTGELF TRBV11-1 17 TRBJ2-2 .
ASSSGGQLNEQF TRBV28 12 TRBJ2-1 .
ASTPGQRTDTQY TRBV2 12 TRBJ2-3 .
ASTEGRGVGEKLF TRBV2 13 TRBJ1-4 .
ASSQVRLSGQF TRBV14 11 TRBJ2-1 .
ASSQNQGETQY TRBV6-5 11 TRBJ2-5 .
ASPWDCPRSDGT TRBV10-1 12 TRBJ1-2 .
ASSPATGYEQY TRBV18 11 TRBJ2-7 .
ASSPPGGYGYSPLH TRBV28 14 TRBJ1-6 TRBD1
ASSTDRGQPQH TRBV6-5 11 TRBJ1-5 TRBD1
ASRGSPRANTGELF TRBV2 14 TRBJ2-2 .
ASSLPGSTETQY TRBV7-2 12 TRBJ2-5 .
ASSREEGDYGYT TRBV9 12 TRBJ1-2 .
ASSFGDAYNEQF TRBV5-1 12 TRBJ2-1 .
ASSYAQGGTGNTIY TRBV6-6 14 TRBJ1-3 TRBD1